Listed below are T cell receptor beta chains from one sample, sequenced in a study of T cells in Graves' hyperthyroidism and ophthalmopathy. TCRdb re-derived calls from the multiplex PCR reads in MiXCR, one entry per CDR3 protein. The sample consists of approximately 420,000 distinct CDR3 sequences, around 15% of them appearing once. The sequencing input was blood. These receptors were obtained from a woman aged 18-29 years with Graves' hyperthyroidism. CDR3s include the opening cysteine and the closing phenylalanine or tryptophan. Each record gives: J gene, V gene, clone size, D gene, CDR3 protein, CDR3 DNA. A D gene is named only where the DNA matches it firmly. Size is omitted from some rows. Given values are once, few, many or a class for expanded clones.

j_call: TRBJ2-6
v_call: TRBV7-3
clone_size: -
d_call: -
cdr3_aa: CASSLRATSGANVLTF
cdr3_nt: TGTGCCAGCAGCTTAAGAGCAACCTCGGGGGCCAACGTCCTGACTTTC

j_call: TRBJ2-3
v_call: TRBV20-1
clone_size: many
d_call: -
cdr3_aa: CSARLGPSTDTQYF
cdr3_nt: TGCAGTGCTAGGTTAGGACCTAGCACAGATACGCAGTATTTT

j_call: TRBJ1-2
v_call: TRBV28
clone_size: -
d_call: TRBD1
cdr3_aa: CASSPRQGRVGYTF
cdr3_nt: TGTGCCAGCAGTCCACGACAGGGTCGAGTTGGCTACACCTTC

j_call: TRBJ2-5
v_call: TRBV9
clone_size: many
d_call: -
cdr3_aa: CASSVEATGQETQYF
cdr3_nt: TGTGCCAGCAGCGTAGAGGCGACGGGTCAAGAGACCCAGTACTTC

j_call: TRBJ1-1
v_call: TRBV19
clone_size: -
d_call: TRBD1
cdr3_aa: CASRWGQVNTEAFF
cdr3_nt: TGTGCCAGTAGATGGGGACAGGTGAACACTGAAGCTTTCTTT

j_call: TRBJ2-3
v_call: TRBV6-1
clone_size: many
d_call: TRBD1
cdr3_aa: CASSEGQYTDTQYF
cdr3_nt: TGTGCCAGCAGTGAGGGACAGTACACAGATACGCAGTATTTT

j_call: TRBJ1-2
v_call: TRBV30
clone_size: many
d_call: TRBD1
cdr3_aa: CAWSVAQGYGYTF
cdr3_nt: TGTGCCTGGAGTGTCGCACAGGGGTATGGCTACACCTTC

j_call: TRBJ2-7
v_call: TRBV19
clone_size: -
d_call: -
cdr3_aa: CASSRDSQYEQYF
cdr3_nt: TGTGCCAGTAGTCGGGACTCCCAATACGAGCAGTACTTC

j_call: TRBJ2-7
v_call: TRBV30
clone_size: many
d_call: -
cdr3_aa: CAWNMEAGSYEQYF
cdr3_nt: TGTGCCTGGAATATGGAGGCGGGTTCCTACGAGCAGTACTTC

j_call: TRBJ1-2
v_call: TRBV4-1
clone_size: -
d_call: -
cdr3_aa: CASSQDGGIYGYTF
cdr3_nt: TGCGCCAGCAGCCAAGACGGGGGCATCTATGGCTACACCTTC

j_call: TRBJ2-2
v_call: TRBV29-1
clone_size: -
d_call: -
cdr3_aa: CSVDDTGELFF
cdr3_nt: TGCAGCGTTGACGACACCGGGGAGCTGTTTTTT

j_call: TRBJ2-7
v_call: TRBV29-1
clone_size: few
d_call: -
cdr3_aa: CSVEAGSEGHTYEQYF
cdr3_nt: TGCAGCGTTGAAGCAGGCAGCGAGGGGCATACTTACGAGCAGTACTTC

j_call: TRBJ2-7
v_call: TRBV19
clone_size: -
d_call: TRBD2
cdr3_aa: CASSMYSGRPYEQYF
cdr3_nt: TGTGCCAGTAGTATGTACAGCGGGAGACCCTACGAGCAGTACTTC

j_call: TRBJ2-7
v_call: TRBV30
clone_size: many
d_call: -
cdr3_aa: CAWSVGATYEQYF
cdr3_nt: TGTGCCTGGAGTGTAGGGGCCACCTACGAGCAGTACTTC

j_call: TRBJ2-5
v_call: TRBV20-1
clone_size: many
d_call: TRBD1
cdr3_aa: CSASLPGQGSETQYF
cdr3_nt: TGCAGTGCTAGCCTACCGGGACAGGGATCGGAGACCCAGTACTTC

j_call: TRBJ2-3
v_call: TRBV20-1
clone_size: -
d_call: TRBD2
cdr3_aa: CSARVAGGPDTQYF
cdr3_nt: TGCAGTGCTAGAGTAGCGGGAGGCCCAGATACGCAGTATTTT

j_call: TRBJ2-5
v_call: TRBV5-1
clone_size: -
d_call: TRBD2
cdr3_aa: CASSGGLSFGEAQYF
cdr3_nt: TGCGCCAGCAGCGGGGGACTAAGTTTTGGAGAGGCCCAGTACTTC

j_call: TRBJ1-2
v_call: TRBV28
clone_size: many
d_call: TRBD1
cdr3_aa: CASRDRRGLDYGYTF
cdr3_nt: TGTGCCAGCAGGGATCGCAGGGGGCTAGACTATGGCTACACCTTC

j_call: TRBJ2-7
v_call: TRBV3-1
clone_size: many
d_call: TRBD1
cdr3_aa: CASSPRTGFYEQYF
cdr3_nt: TGTGCCAGCAGCCCTCGGACAGGATTCTACGAGCAGTACTTC

j_call: TRBJ1-1
v_call: TRBV5-1
clone_size: many
d_call: -
cdr3_aa: CASSFGDLNTEAFF
cdr3_nt: TGCGCCAGCAGCTTCGGGGACCTGAACACTGAAGCTTTCTTT

j_call: TRBJ1-5
v_call: TRBV4-1
clone_size: few
d_call: TRBD1
cdr3_aa: CASSQDLEGQGYQPQHF
cdr3_nt: TGCGCCAGCAGCCAAGATCTCGAGGGACAGGGCTATCAGCCCCAGCATTTT

j_call: TRBJ2-7
v_call: TRBV30
clone_size: many
d_call: TRBD2
cdr3_aa: CAWSVLGLAYEQYF
cdr3_nt: TGTGCCTGGAGTGTATTAGGACTAGCCTACGAGCAGTACTTC

j_call: TRBJ2-5
v_call: TRBV27
clone_size: many
d_call: -
cdr3_aa: CASSLMETQYF
cdr3_nt: TGTGCCAGCAGTTTAATGGAGACCCAGTACTTC

j_call: TRBJ2-7
v_call: TRBV3-1
clone_size: many
d_call: -
cdr3_aa: CASSFQGSSYEQYF
cdr3_nt: TGTGCCAGCAGCTTTCAGGGGTCCTCCTACGAGCAGTACTTC

j_call: TRBJ2-3
v_call: TRBV13
clone_size: -
d_call: -
cdr3_aa: CASSTAPKGTDTQYF
cdr3_nt: TGTGCCAGCAGCACGGCGCCCAAGGGTACAGATACGCAGTATTTT

j_call: TRBJ1-5
v_call: TRBV20-1
clone_size: many
d_call: -
cdr3_aa: CSARGTDNQPQHF
cdr3_nt: TGCAGTGCTAGAGGGACAGACAATCAGCCCCAGCATTTT

j_call: TRBJ2-2
v_call: TRBV6-2/TRBV6-3
clone_size: many
d_call: -
cdr3_aa: CASSYRLARNTGELFF
cdr3_nt: TGTGCCAGCAGTTACAGGCTAGCGAGGAACACCGGGGAGCTGTTTTTT

j_call: TRBJ2-4
v_call: TRBV6-2/TRBV6-3
clone_size: -
d_call: TRBD2
cdr3_aa: CASSYGGAGGNIQYF
cdr3_nt: TGTGCCAGCAGTTACGGGGGCGCGGGGGGAAACATTCAGTACTTC

j_call: TRBJ1-2
v_call: TRBV3-1
clone_size: many
d_call: -
cdr3_aa: CASSPQTPYGYTF
cdr3_nt: TGTGCCAGCAGCCCCCAGACCCCGTATGGCTACACCTTC

j_call: TRBJ1-6
v_call: TRBV7-3
clone_size: -
d_call: -
cdr3_aa: CASSLSGPGSPLHF
cdr3_nt: TGTGCCAGCAGCTTATCAGGGCCAGGTTCACCCCTCCACTTT

j_call: TRBJ1-4
v_call: TRBV11-2
clone_size: few
d_call: TRBD1
cdr3_aa: CASSLMGQHNEKLFF
cdr3_nt: TGTGCCAGCAGCTTAATGGGACAGCATAATGAAAAACTGTTTTTT

j_call: TRBJ2-1
v_call: TRBV28
clone_size: many
d_call: TRBD2
cdr3_aa: CASRTGTSGSYNEQFF
cdr3_nt: TGTGCCAGCAGAACCGGGACTAGCGGCTCCTACAATGAGCAGTTCTTC

j_call: TRBJ1-1
v_call: TRBV30
clone_size: many
d_call: TRBD1
cdr3_aa: CAGWKKQGGIEAFF
cdr3_nt: TGTGCCGGCTGGAAGAAACAGGGGGGTATTGAAGCTTTCTTT

j_call: TRBJ2-5
v_call: TRBV5-1
clone_size: many
d_call: -
cdr3_aa: CASRDIVGQETQYF
cdr3_nt: TGCGCCAGCAGGGACATCGTGGGACAAGAGACCCAGTACTTC

j_call: TRBJ2-5
v_call: TRBV9
clone_size: many
d_call: TRBD2
cdr3_aa: CASSPRGGGETQYF
cdr3_nt: TGTGCCAGCAGCCCCCGCGGGGGGGGAGAGACCCAGTACTTC

j_call: TRBJ2-3
v_call: TRBV7-7
clone_size: few
d_call: -
cdr3_aa: CASSPDSYTQYF
cdr3_nt: TGTGCTAGCAGCCCGGACAGCTATACGCAGTATTTT

j_call: TRBJ1-2
v_call: TRBV5-1
clone_size: many
d_call: -
cdr3_aa: CASSFVGDTNYGYTF
cdr3_nt: TGCGCCAGCAGCTTTGTCGGAGATACTAACTATGGCTACACCTTC

j_call: TRBJ1-6
v_call: TRBV5-1
clone_size: few
d_call: TRBD1
cdr3_aa: CASSLEDRGTLHF
cdr3_nt: TGCGCCAGCAGCTTGGAGGACAGGGGAACCCTCCACTTT

j_call: TRBJ2-7
v_call: TRBV27
clone_size: -
d_call: TRBD2
cdr3_aa: CASSSGTGGESYEQYF
cdr3_nt: TGTGCCAGCAGTTCGGGTACGGGGGGAGAGTCCTACGAGCAGTACTTC

j_call: TRBJ2-7
v_call: TRBV12-3/TRBV12-4
clone_size: many
d_call: -
cdr3_aa: CASSRSTGEQYF
cdr3_nt: TGTGCCAGCAGCCGTTCAACGGGGGAGCAGTACTTC

j_call: TRBJ2-1
v_call: TRBV6-1
clone_size: -
d_call: -
cdr3_aa: CASSQFSATSSYNEQFF
cdr3_nt: TGTGCCAGCAGTCAATTTAGTGCTACCAGCTCCTACAATGAGCAGTTCTTC

j_call: TRBJ1-1
v_call: TRBV5-1
clone_size: many
d_call: -
cdr3_aa: CASSPGVGRETEAFF
cdr3_nt: TGCGCCAGCAGCCCGGGAGTGGGACGTGAGACTGAAGCTTTCTTT

j_call: TRBJ1-2
v_call: TRBV30
clone_size: many
d_call: -
cdr3_aa: CAWSVSDNYGYTF
cdr3_nt: TGTGCCTGGAGTGTATCGGATAACTATGGCTACACCTTC